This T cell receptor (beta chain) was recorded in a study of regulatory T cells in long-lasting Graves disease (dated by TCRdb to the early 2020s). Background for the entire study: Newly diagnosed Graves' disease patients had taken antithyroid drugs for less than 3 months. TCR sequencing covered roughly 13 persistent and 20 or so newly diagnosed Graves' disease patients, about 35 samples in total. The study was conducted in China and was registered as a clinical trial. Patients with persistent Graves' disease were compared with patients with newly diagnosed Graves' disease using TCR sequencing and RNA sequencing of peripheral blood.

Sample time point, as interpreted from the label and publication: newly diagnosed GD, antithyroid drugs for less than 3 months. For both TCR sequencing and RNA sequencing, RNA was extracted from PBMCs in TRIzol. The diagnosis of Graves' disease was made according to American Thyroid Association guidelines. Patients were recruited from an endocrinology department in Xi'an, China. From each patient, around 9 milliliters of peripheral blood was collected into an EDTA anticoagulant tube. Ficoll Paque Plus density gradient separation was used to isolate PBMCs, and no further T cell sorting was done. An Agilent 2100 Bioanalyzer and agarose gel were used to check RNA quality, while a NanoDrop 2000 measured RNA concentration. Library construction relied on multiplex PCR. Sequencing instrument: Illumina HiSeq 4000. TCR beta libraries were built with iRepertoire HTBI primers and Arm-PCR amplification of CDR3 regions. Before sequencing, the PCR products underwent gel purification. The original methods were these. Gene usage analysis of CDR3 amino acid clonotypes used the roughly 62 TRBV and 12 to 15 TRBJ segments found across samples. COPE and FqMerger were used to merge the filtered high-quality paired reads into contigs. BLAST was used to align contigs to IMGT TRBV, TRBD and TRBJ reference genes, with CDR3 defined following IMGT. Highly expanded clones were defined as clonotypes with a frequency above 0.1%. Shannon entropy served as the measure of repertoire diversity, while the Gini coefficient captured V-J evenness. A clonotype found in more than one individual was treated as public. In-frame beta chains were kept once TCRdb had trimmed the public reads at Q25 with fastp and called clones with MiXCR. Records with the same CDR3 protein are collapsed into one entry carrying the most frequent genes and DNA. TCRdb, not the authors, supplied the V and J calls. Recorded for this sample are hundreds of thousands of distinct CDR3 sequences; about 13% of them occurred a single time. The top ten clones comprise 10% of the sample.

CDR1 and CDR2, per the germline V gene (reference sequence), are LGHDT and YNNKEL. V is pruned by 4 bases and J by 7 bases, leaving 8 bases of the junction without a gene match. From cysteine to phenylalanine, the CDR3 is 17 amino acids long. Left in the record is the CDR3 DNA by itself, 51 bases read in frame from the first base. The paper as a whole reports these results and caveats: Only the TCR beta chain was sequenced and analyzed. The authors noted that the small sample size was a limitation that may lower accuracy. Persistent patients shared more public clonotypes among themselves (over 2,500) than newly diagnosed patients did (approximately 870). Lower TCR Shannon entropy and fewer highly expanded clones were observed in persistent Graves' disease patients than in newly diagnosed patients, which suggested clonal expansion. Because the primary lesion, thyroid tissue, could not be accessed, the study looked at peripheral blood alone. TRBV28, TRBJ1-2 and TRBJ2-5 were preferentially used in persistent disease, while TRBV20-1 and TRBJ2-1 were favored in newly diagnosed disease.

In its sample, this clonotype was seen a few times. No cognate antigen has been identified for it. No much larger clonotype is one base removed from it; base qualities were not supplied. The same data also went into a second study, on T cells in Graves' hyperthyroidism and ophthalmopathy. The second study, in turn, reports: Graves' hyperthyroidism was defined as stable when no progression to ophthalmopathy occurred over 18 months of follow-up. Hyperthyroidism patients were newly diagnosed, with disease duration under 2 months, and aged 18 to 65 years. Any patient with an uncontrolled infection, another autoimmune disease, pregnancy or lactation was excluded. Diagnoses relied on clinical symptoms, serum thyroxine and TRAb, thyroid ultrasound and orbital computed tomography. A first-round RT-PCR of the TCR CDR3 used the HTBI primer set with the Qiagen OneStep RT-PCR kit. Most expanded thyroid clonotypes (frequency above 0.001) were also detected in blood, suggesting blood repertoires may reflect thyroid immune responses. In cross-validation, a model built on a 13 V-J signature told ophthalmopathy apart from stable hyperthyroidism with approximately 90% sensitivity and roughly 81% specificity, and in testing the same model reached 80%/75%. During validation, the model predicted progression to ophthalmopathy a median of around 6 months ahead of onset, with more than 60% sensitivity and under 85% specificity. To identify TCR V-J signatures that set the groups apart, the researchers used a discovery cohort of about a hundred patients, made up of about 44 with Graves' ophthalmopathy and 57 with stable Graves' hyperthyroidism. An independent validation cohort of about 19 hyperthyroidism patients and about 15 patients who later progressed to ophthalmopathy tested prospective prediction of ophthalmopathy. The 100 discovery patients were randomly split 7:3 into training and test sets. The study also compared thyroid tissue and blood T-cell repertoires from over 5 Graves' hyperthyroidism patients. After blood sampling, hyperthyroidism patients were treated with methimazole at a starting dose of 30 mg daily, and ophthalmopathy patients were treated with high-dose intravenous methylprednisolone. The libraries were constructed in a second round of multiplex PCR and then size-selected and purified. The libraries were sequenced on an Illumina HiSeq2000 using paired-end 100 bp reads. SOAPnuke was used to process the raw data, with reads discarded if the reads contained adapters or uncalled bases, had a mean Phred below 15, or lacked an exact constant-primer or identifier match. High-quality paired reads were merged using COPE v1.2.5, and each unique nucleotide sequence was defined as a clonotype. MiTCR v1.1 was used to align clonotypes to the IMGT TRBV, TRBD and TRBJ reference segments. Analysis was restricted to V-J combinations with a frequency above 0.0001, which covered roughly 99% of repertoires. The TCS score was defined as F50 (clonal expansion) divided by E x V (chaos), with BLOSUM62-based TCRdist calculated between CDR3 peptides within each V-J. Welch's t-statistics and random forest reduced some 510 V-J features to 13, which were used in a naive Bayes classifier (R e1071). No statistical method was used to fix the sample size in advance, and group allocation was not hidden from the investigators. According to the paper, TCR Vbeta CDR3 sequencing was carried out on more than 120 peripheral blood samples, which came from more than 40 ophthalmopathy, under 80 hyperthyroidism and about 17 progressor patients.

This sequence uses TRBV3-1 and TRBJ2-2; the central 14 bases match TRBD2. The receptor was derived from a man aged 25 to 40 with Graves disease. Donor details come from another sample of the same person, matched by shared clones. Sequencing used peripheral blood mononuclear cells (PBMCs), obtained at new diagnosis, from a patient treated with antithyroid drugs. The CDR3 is CASSREGLAGVGGELFF. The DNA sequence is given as TGTGCCAGCAGCCGAGAGGGACTAGCGGGAGTTGGCGGGGAGCTGTTTTTT.